This T cell receptor (beta chain) was profiled in a study of blood T cell repertoires in COVID-19. Study context: Some COVID-19 samples were acute and others convalescent; all came from the United States, Italy and Spain. PBMCs, B-cell-depleted T cells, or T cells provided the cDNA or gDNA that made up the material.

This CDR3 has 15 residues. The germline V and J ends were trimmed by 2 bases and 3 bases, with 13 bases remaining between them. Germline assignment: CDR1 LNHNV and CDR2 YYDKDF (reference sequence). Source study methods: Nucleated cell number was recorded as an estimate derived from reference gene primer amplification. Profiling relied on immunoSEQ multiplex PCR, and the TCRdb table lists in-frame clones only, not all of them. The V and J calls and the clone size are those of that table, but D and trimming were determined from the DNA. The repertoire holds around 260,000 clones, with 86% as singletons.

The sequenced sample consisted of peripheral blood. J is TRBJ2-5 and V is TRBV15; a possible D gene is TRBD2 (6 bases). The clonotype originates from a woman in her twenties or thirties with active or convalescent COVID-19. The CDR3 coding sequence is TGTGCCACCAGCAGAAGTGGAGCGGGTAAAGAGACCCAGTACTTC. Its protein product is CATSRSGAGKETQYF.